The 22 T cell receptor beta chains listed next were all sequenced from one sample in a study of CD8 T cells in Susac syndrome. When the RNA was reverse transcribed, random hexamers were used with an input of roughly 0.5 to 1 ug. TCRdb reprocessed the immunoSEQ multiplex PCR reads with MiXCR, giving one entry per CDR3 protein. The sample carries 150,000 to 200,000 distinct CDR3 sequences, about 94% recorded once. Sequencing used CD4+ T cells from PBMCs. These receptor sequences come from a human donor in good health.

This clonotype has only one observation. V gene TRBV7-6 combines with J gene TRBJ1-5; D is unresolved. The germline V gene has CDR1 SGHVS and CDR2 FNYEAQ. This CDR3 has 16 residues. With 4 bases removed from V and 4 bases from J, the gap between germline ends came to 17 bases. Here the CDR3 reads CASSSRAGLGNQPQHF. The DNA of the CDR3 is TGTGCCAGCAGCTCAAGGGCGGGTCTAGGTAATCAGCCCCAGCATTTT.

V usage is TRBV25-1 and J usage is TRBJ1-1; D is possibly TRBD1 (5 bases). The CDR3 length is 18 residues. CDR1 is MGHDK and CDR2 is SYGVNS in the germline V gene. V lost 6 bases to trimming and J lost 0 bases, with 23 bases between them. The CDR3 region is CASRLRGWMGRMNTEAFF. The CDR3 DNA sequence: TGTGCCAGCAGACTCCGAGGGTGGATGGGACGGATGAACACTGAAGCTTTCTTT.

The genes are TRBV7-6 and TRBJ1-1; TRBD1 might be the D (5 bases). V lost 1 base and J lost 3, with 12 bases in between. This CDR3 contains 15 residues. Germline V gene data show CDR1 as SGHVS and CDR2 as FNYEAQ. CDR3 nucleotides: TGTGCCAGCAGCTTAGTTGCAGGGCAGGACACTGAAGCTTTCTTT. It specifies CASSLVAGQDTEAFF.

The V gene is TRBV19, the J gene TRBJ2-2, with D possibly called TRBD1 or TRBD2 (5 bases each). CDR1 and CDR2 from the germline V gene are LNHDA and SQIVND (reference sequence). Trimming removed 7 bases at V and 0 bases at J, with 12 bases between. The CDR3 is made up of 15 amino acids. The CDR3 nucleotides read TGTGCCAGTAATGCCGGGACGGCGAACACCGGGGAGCTGTTTTTT. It yields the protein CASNAGTANTGELFF. Drawing the rest from reference TRBV19 and TRBJ2-2, the complete variable domain is DGGITQSPKYLFRKEGQNVTLSCEQNLNHDAMYWYRQDPGQGLRLIYYSQIVNDFQKGDIAEGYSVSREKKESFPLTVTSAQKNPTAFYLCASNAGTANTGELFFGEGSRLTVL.

The sample holds one count of this clonotype. CDR3 sequence: CASSADSRRGSNYGYTF. In nucleotides, the CDR3 is TGTGCCAGTAGTGCTGACAGCCGGAGAGGATCTAACTATGGCTACACCTTC. V gene TRBV19 combines with J gene TRBJ1-2; perhaps TRBD1 as D (5 bases). Between the trimmed V and J ends, which lost 5 bases and 0 bases, there was a span of 19 bases. Germline CDR1 is LNHDA and CDR2 is SQIVND (reference sequence). The CDR3 sequence is 17 residues long.

This clonotype was observed a single time. The rearrangement uses TRBV5-4 and TRBJ1-2; TRBD1 is a possible D gene (5 bases). The germline gives CDR1 SGHNT, CDR2 YYREEE (reference sequence). The CDR3 is 15 residues long. V lost 0 bases and J 7 bases, leaving 16 bases between the germline ends. The CDR3 DNA follows: TGTGCCAGCAGCTTGGTTGGGCAGGGAGGTGCTGGCTACACCTTC. Amino acid sequence: CASSLVGQGGAGYTF.

The rearrangement joins TRBV20-1 to TRBJ1-2; 7 positions match TRBD1. This CDR3 comprises 14 residues. Germline trimming cut 2 bases from V and 1 base from J; bases unmatched to any gene: 4. Germline CDR1 DFQATT, CDR2 SNEGSKA (reference sequence). The CDR3, as DNA: TGCAGTGCTAGACCGGACAGGATTAACTATGGCTACACCTTC. Its protein is CSARPDRINYGYTF.

The chain recombines TRBV4-2 with TRBJ2-5; TRBD2 matches at 7 bases. V gave up 1 base and J gave up 5 bases; unmatched junction bases: 7. Germline V gene sequence: CDR1 LGHNA, CDR2 YNFKEQ. The CDR3 spans 15 residues. The CDR3 is CASSQGPGGRETQYF. For the CDR3, the DNA is TGTGCCAGCAGCCAAGGACCGGGAGGAAGGGAGACCCAGTACTTC.

J is TRBJ2-1 and V is TRBV4-1; D ambiguous. V was clipped by 0 bases and J by 10 bases, with 16 bases between them. Germline-derived CDR1 and CDR2 are MGHRA and YSYEKL. The CDR3 is 15 amino acids. The CDR3 sequence: CASSQDPSPTVEQFF. CDR3 DNA sequence: TGCGCCAGCAGCCAAGACCCTTCTCCCACCGTCGAGCAGTTCTTC.

The V and J genes are TRBV7-2 and TRBJ1-1; D is uncertain. Trimming pared 2 bases from V and 6 bases from J, leaving 16 bases between. Germline V gene lookup returns CDR1 SGHTA and CDR2 FQGNSA. This CDR3 comprises 15 residues. The CDR3 coding sequence is TGTGCCAGCAGCTTATACGGCCGTGGGAGCGCTGAAGCTTTCTTT. Translation: CASSLYGRGSAEAFF.

The V gene is TRBV7-8, the J gene TRBJ2-7; the match to TRBD2 covers 9 bases. The V gene end was trimmed by 2 bases and the J gene end by 1 base; junction bases not matched to a gene: 12. Per the germline V gene, CDR1 is SGHVS and CDR2 is FQNEAQ. This CDR3 region has 18 residues. CDR3: CASSLKGASGAGSYEQYV. The CDR3 DNA sequence: TGTGCCAGCAGCTTAAAAGGGGCTAGCGGGGCCGGATCCTACGAGCAGTACGTC.

In this sample, this clonotype turned up once. The CDR3 DNA is TGCAGCGCTGGGACAGGGGGTGGGAATGAGCAGTTCTTC. This sequence encodes CSAGTGGGNEQFF. J is TRBJ2-1 and V is TRBV29-1, with 11 positions matching TRBD1. CDR3 size: 13 residues. V was pared by 7 bases and J by 7 bases, with 6 bases of the junction left unmatched. The V gene's germline CDR1 is SQVTM and CDR2 ANQGSEA.

The rearrangement links TRBV6-1 to TRBJ2-1; 15 nucleotides line up with TRBD2. CDR1 and CDR2 from the germline V gene are MNHNS and SASEGT. V shed 5 bases and J 8 bases; nucleotides not matched to a gene: 16. This CDR3 has 19 residues. This CDR3 is CASSRRGTSGGLTRDEQFF. DNA of the CDR3: TGTGCCAGCAGTCGACGAGGGACTAGCGGGGGGCTAACGCGAGATGAGCAGTTCTTC.

This chain connects TRBV4-2 to TRBJ2-2; possibly TRBD2 for D (7 bases). This CDR3 has 17 amino acids. Germline CDR1 and CDR2: LGHNA and YNFKEQ. V was shortened by 1 base and J by 6 bases, with 18 bases between the two germline ends. Here the CDR3 reads CASSQGVRGGVPGELFF. Written as DNA, the CDR3 is TGTGCCAGCAGCCAAGGTGTAAGGGGGGGGGTCCCCGGGGAGCTGTTTTTT.

The rearrangement joins TRBV27 to TRBJ1-5; 9 nucleotides line up with TRBD1. The CDR3 has 17 amino acids. Germline V gives CDR1 MNHEY, CDR2 SMNVEV (reference sequence). Losses at the gene ends were 1 base for V and 7 bases for J; bases not matched to a gene: 11. CDR3 residues: CASSLLGGTGREQPQHF. CDR3 coding DNA: TGTGCCAGCAGTTTATTGGGTGGGACAGGGCGTGAGCAGCCCCAGCATTTT.

The chain has TRBV27 and TRBJ1-2; tentatively, D is TRBD1 (6 bases). V was trimmed by 7 bases and J by 2 bases, leaving 11 bases between them. The CDR3 has 13 residues. CDR1 MNHEY and CDR2 SMNVEV come from the germline V gene (reference sequence). The DNA for the CDR3 is TGTGCCAGCACTGACAGGCAGAACTATGGCTACACCTTC. Translating gives CASTDRQNYGYTF.

The chain joins TRBV6-1 to TRBJ1-6; perhaps TRBD1 as D (6 bases). V lost 4 bases to trimming and J lost 7 bases, with 11 bases between them. CDR1 and CDR2 from the germline V gene are MNHNS and SASEGT. The CDR3 contains 14 residues. The CDR3 nucleotides are TGTGCCAGCAGTGGGACAGTTCCAAATTCACCCCTCCACTTT. It translates to CASSGTVPNSPLHF.

The rearrangement joins TRBV6-1 to TRBJ2-5, with 7 bases that match TRBD2. The V segment lost 9 bases and the J segment 5 bases; nucleotides outside the gene matches: 9. This CDR3 spans 13 amino acids. Germline values: CDR1 MNHNS, CDR2 SASEGT. CDR3 amino acids: CASKTSFGETQYF. The CDR3 DNA reads as TGTGCCAGTAAGACTAGCTTTGGTGAGACCCAGTACTTC.

This chain links TRBV12-3 or TRBV12-4 with TRBJ1-1; D call uncertain. There are 14 residues in the CDR3. The ends were cut back, 3 bases at V and 4 bases at J, with 12 bases in the middle. CDR3 sequence: CASSFLGRFTEAFF. For the CDR3, the DNA is TGTGCCAGCAGTTTTCTGGGCAGGTTCACTGAAGCTTTCTTT.

In this sample, this clonotype turned up a few times. The chain links TRBV5-1 to TRBJ2-2, with D unclear. V was shortened by 5 bases and J by 1 base, with 6 bases between the two germline ends. The CDR3 spans 13 residues. CDR1 and CDR2 (germline): SGHRS, YFSETQ. CDR3: CASSWMNTGELFF. CDR3 bases: TGCGCCAGCAGTTGGATGAACACCGGGGAGCTGTTTTTT.

The CDR3 loop reads CSATGGQETQYF. DNA for the CDR3: TGCAGCGCCACCGGGGGGCAAGAGACCCAGTACTTC. This chain connects TRBV29-1 to TRBJ2-5, with 7 bases identical to TRBD2. Germline trimming cut 7 bases from V and 2 bases from J; bases unmatched to any gene: 4. CDR3 size: 12 residues. Germline V gene data show CDR1 as SQVTM and CDR2 as ANQGSEA.

The chain combines TRBV2 with TRBJ2-7; the D is unclear. Germline loops: CDR1 SNHLY, CDR2 FYNNEI. With 3 bases removed from V and 6 bases from J, the gap between germline ends came to 3 bases. The CDR3 has 10 residues. CDR3 coding DNA: TGTGCCAGCAGTGAGTCCGAGCAGTACTTC. Protein sequence: CASSESEQYF.